The 7 T cell receptor beta chains given below trace back to one sample, sequenced in a study of T cells in Graves' hyperthyroidism and ophthalmopathy. Amplification of TCR beta CDR3 regions was performed using RNA transcripts as template. The HTBI primer set served for first-round RT-PCR of the TCR CDR3. TCRdb analysed the multiplex PCR reads with MiXCR anew, one entry per CDR3 protein. The sample records hundreds of thousands of distinct CDR3 sequences, less than 15% being singletons. Source material: blood. All receptors derive from a young woman with Graves' hyperthyroidism.

The rearrangement links TRBV6-1 to TRBJ2-1, with D possibly called TRBD1 or TRBD2 (6 bases each). V shed 2 bases and J shed 1 base, with 15 bases lying between them. There are 17 residues in the CDR3. Germline V gene sequence: CDR1 MNHNS, CDR2 SASEGT. The CDR3 bases are TGTGCCAGCAGTGAATTCTCTCAGGGGAGGTCCTACAATGAGCAGTTCTTC. Translation gives CASSEFSQGRSYNEQFF.

The chain combines TRBV10-3 with TRBJ1-1; D remains ambiguous. The germline V and J ends were trimmed by 0 bases and 1 base, with 9 bases remaining between them. Germline CDR1 ENHRY, CDR2 SYGVKD. The CDR3 runs 15 residues. The CDR3 region is CAISESGRPNTEAFF. CDR3 nucleotide sequence: TGTGCCATCAGTGAGTCAGGCAGGCCGAACACTGAAGCTTTCTTT.

This clonotype has only a few counts. The V call is TRBV6-5, the J call TRBJ2-1; no clear D. The CDR3 totals 12 residues. Germline CDR1 is MNHEY and CDR2 is SVGAGI. The V and J ends lost 2 bases and 11 bases respectively, with 10 bases between them. The chain's CDR3 is CASSYEDPQQFF. CDR3 nucleotide sequence: TGTGCCAGCAGTTACGAGGACCCCCAGCAGTTCTTC.

In its sample, this clonotype was seen many times. The gene calls are TRBV3-1 and TRBJ2-5; 14 nucleotides match TRBD2. Germline CDR1 and CDR2: LGHDT and YNNKEL (reference sequence). CDR3 length equals 15 residues. V trimming: 3 bases; J trimming: 7 bases; junction bases outside the gene matches: 4. The CDR3: CASSQTSGRGGTQYF. CDR3 nucleotides: TGTGCCAGCAGCCAGACTAGCGGGAGGGGAGGGACCCAGTACTTC.

This clonotype was observed a few times. The genes are TRBV2 and TRBJ2-7, with TRBD2 matching over 10 bases. J was trimmed by 2 bases and V by 8 bases; bases with no gene match: 15. The CDR3 length is 17 residues. Per the germline V gene, CDR1 is SNHLY and CDR2 is FYNNEI. CDR3 protein: CASDSPGSGRGAYEQYF. The DNA of the CDR3 is TGTGCCAGCGATAGTCCAGGGAGCGGGAGGGGAGCCTACGAGCAGTACTTC. The full variable domain, completed using reference TRBV2 and TRBJ2-7, is EPEVTQTPSHQVTQMGQEVILRCVPISNHLYFYWYRQILGQKVEFLVSFYNNEISEKSEIFDDQFSVERPDGSNFTLKIRSTKLEDSAMYFCASDSPGSGRGAYEQYFGPGTRLTVT.

This clonotype occurred a few times. J is TRBJ1-4 and V is TRBV4-1; D unresolved. Looked up from germline, CDR1 is MGHRA and CDR2 is YSYEKL. V lost 0 bases and J 0 bases, leaving 8 bases between the germline ends. There are 16 residues in the CDR3. In DNA, the CDR3 is TGCGCCAGCAGCCAAGATCTTGCGGCAACTAATGAAAAACTGTTTTTT. Residues: CASSQDLAATNEKLFF.

This clonotype occurred many times. The chain carries TRBV3-1 and TRBJ2-4; D not certain. The CDR3 sequence is 14 residues long. The V gene's germline CDR1 is LGHDT and CDR2 YNNKEL (reference sequence). Trimming took 1 base from V and 6 from J, leaving 10 bases between them. This CDR3 reads CASSQGVRGNIQYF. DNA for the CDR3: TGTGCCAGCAGCCAAGGAGTACGTGGAAACATTCAGTACTTC.